This TCR beta chain derives from a study of T cell responses to AZD1222 COVID-19 vaccine. Findings of the study overall: Once two AZD1222 doses were given, Spike-specific TCR breadth and depth went up. Regions 160-218 and 743-854 held dominance among vaccine-associated CD4 TCRs, which spanned spike. Nearly half of unique spike-specific TCRs reportedly avoided B.1.351 and B.1.1.7 mutated regions.

Pooled samples include second doses given at about 4 or 12 weeks. The length of the CDR3 is 15 residues. Germline CDR1 is SGDLS and CDR2 is YYNGEE. Losses at the gene ends were 4 bases for V and 3 bases for J; bases not matched to a gene: 10. The method was immunoSEQ multiplex PCR; TCRdb's version includes in-frame clones alone and lacks a portion of them. Of 55,000 to 70,000 clones in the sample, 89% were seen once. In its sample, this clone was seen once. The antigen is not known. The sequencing used peripheral blood, collected 28 days after the second AZD1222 dose. The clonotype comes from an adult who received the AZD1222 COVID-19 vaccine. J is TRBJ2-7 and V is TRBV9, with 7 bases aligning to TRBD1. CDR3 coding DNA: TGTGCCAGCAGCTCGACGGGGACAGCTATCTACGAGCAGTACTTC. Residues: CASSSTGTAIYEQYF.